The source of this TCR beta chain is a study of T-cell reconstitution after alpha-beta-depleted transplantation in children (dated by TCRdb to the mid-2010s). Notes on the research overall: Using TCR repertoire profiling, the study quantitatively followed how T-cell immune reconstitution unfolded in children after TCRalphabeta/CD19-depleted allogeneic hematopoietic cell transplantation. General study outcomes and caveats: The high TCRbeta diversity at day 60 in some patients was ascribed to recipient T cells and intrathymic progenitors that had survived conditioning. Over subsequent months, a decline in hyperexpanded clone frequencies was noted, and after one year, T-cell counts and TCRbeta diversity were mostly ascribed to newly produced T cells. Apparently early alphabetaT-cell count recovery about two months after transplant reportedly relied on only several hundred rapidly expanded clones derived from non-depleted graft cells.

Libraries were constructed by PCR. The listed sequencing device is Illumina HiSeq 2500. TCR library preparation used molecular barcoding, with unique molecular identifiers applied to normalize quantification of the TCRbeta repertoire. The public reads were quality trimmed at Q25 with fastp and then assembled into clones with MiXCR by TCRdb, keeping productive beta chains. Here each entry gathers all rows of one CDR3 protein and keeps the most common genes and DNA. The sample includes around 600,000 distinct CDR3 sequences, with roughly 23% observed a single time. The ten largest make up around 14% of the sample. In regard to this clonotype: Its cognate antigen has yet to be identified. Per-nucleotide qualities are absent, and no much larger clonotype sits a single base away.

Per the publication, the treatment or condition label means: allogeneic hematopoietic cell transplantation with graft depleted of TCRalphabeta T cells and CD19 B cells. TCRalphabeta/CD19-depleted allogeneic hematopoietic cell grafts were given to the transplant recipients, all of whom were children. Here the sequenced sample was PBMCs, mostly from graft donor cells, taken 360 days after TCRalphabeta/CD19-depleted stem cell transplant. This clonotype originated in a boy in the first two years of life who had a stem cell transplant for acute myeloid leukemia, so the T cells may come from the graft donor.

The nucleotide sequence reads TGTGCCAGCAGGCCACGGACAGGGGGCGGCACCGGGGAGCTGTTTTTT. This translates into CASRPRTGGGTGELFF. Recombination connected TRBV12-3 or TRBV12-4 to TRBJ2-2, with TRBD1 matching 11 junction bases. Reading from cysteine to phenylalanine, the CDR3 counts 16 amino acids. The kept DNA is CDR3 alone, 48 bases in frame from the first base. The germline V and J ends show losses of 6 bases and 4 bases respectively, and no gene match explains 7 bases of the junction.